Below, one T cell receptor beta chain is given with its context. Its antigen is currently unknown. The sample originates from a study of T cell responses to AZD1222 COVID-19 vaccine. Findings and limits, study-wide: Recipients of AZD1222 seropositive at baseline numbered only 5 to 7. Spike-specific TCR breadth and depth rose after two AZD1222 doses. Reportedly, nearly half of unique spike TCRs recognized epitopes outside B.1.351/B.1.1.7 mutations. Among vaccine-associated CD4 TCRs, coverage spanned spike, with dominance at 160-218 and 743-854.

TCRdb's table, derived via immunoSEQ multiplex PCR, lists solely in-frame clones and lacks some. Of 89,000 or so clones detected, approximately 88% appear once; the ten largest clones hold 16%. The CDR3 has 16 residues. The sample here was peripheral blood, taken on day 0 of AZD1222 vaccination. V and J are TRBV21-1 and TRBJ1-5. TRBV21-1 is deemed a pseudogene. The TCR was taken from an adult in good health. CDR3 nucleotides: TGTGCCAGCAGCAAAGCGGCAGAAGGATACAATCAGCCCCAGCATTTT. Protein sequence: CASSKAAEGYNQPQHF.